This T cell receptor beta chain was obtained from a study of PD-1 blockade in classical Hodgkin lymphoma. Study observations and caveats: Possible causes of repertoire differences, disease activity or prior therapy, remain undefined. Baseline diversity resembling that of newly diagnosed patients was seen in complete responders.

CDR3 length: 15 amino acids. The trim removed 2 bases at V and 1 base at J, leaving 4 bases unmatched. Germline-derived CDR1 and CDR2 are MNHNS and SASEGT. As to this clone: Its specificity is unknown.

Time point reported: cycle 4 day 1 (C4D1), after 5 to 7 weeks of nivolumab. Each of the patients experienced relapse following autologous stem cell transplantation, and their brentuximab vedotin exposure differed. Using immunoSEQ multiplex PCR, the repertoire was profiled, and TCRdb retains in-frame clones only, with some absent. The repertoire holds under 9,500 clones, with around nine tenths as singletons. This specimen was peripheral blood mononuclear cells (PBMCs), taken before the fourth cycle of nivolumab. The chain couples TRBV6-1 to TRBJ2-7; 8 nucleotides line up with TRBD1. This sequence was found in a human donor with classical Hodgkin lymphoma. The DNA of the CDR3 is TGTGCCAGCAGTGAACGGGACAGGCTTTCCTACGAGCAGTACTTC. Translation gives CASSERDRLSYEQYF.